This TCR beta chain was obtained from a study of shared clonotypes between healthy human individuals. Overall study results and limits: For naive CD4 cells, roughly 4.6% of clonotypes were shared across a handful of donors. Generation of non-shared clonotypes was less probable than generation of clonotypes shared by all four donors.

CDR3 length: 14 amino acids. V gave up 6 bases and J gave up 0 bases, with 12 bases separating them. The germline CDR1 and CDR2 sequences are ENHRY and SYGVKD. Of note for this clone: What it binds is not known.

It was into CD45RA+ naive and CD45RA-negative memory subsets that the CD4+ cells were split. Clones were sequenced by immunoSEQ multiplex PCR, and TCRdb holds only the in-frame ones, with some missing. This table holds about 1 million clones, about 80% found once. The sequenced sample was memory CD4+ T cells sorted from blood. This sample's subset: CD45RA-negative fraction. The TCR comes from a young man in good health. The chain carries TRBV10-3 and TRBJ2-7, with D possibly being TRBD2 (6 bases). The CDR3 DNA sequence: TGTGCCATCAGGACCGGGACTTCCTCCTACGAGCAGTACTTC. Translated: CAIRTGTSSYEQYF.